The 29 T cell receptor beta chains given below trace back to one sample, sequenced in a study of T-cell reconstitution after alpha-beta-depleted transplantation in children. A library of TCRbeta sequences, prepared with unique molecular identifiers, was generated. Each CDR3 protein is one row after TCRdb ran MiXCR on the PCR reads. The sample shows 350,000 to 450,000 distinct CDR3 sequences, 13% of them seen only once. The sequenced sample was PBMCs, obtained from the stem cell graft. The origin of the receptors is a human donor who donated a stem cell graft to a child with Fanconi anemia.

In its sample, this clonotype was seen a few times. The V call is TRBV12-3 or TRBV12-4, the J call TRBJ2-1, with D tentatively TRBD2 (5 bases). The length of the CDR3 is 13 residues. Trimming took off 6 bases at V and 9 bases at J, with 15 bases between the two ends. The CDR3 bases are TGTGCCAGCAGCCGGGCCCAACGGGGTGAGCAGTTCTTC. This sequence encodes CASSRAQRGEQFF.

This clonotype has a count of ten or more. V gene TRBV7-9 combines with J gene TRBJ2-1; D is undetermined. The CDR3 runs to 12 residues. Germline lookup yields CDR1 SEHNR and CDR2 FQNEAQ (reference sequence). V was cut by 5 bases and J by 3 bases, with 5 bases left in between. For the CDR3, the DNA is TGTGCCAGCAGCCAATTCTACAATGAGCAGTTCTTC. As protein: CASSQFYNEQFF.

This clonotype was recorded at least ten times. The chain carries TRBV5-1 and TRBJ2-7, with TRBD1 identical over 7 bases. This CDR3 comprises 16 residues. Germline-derived CDR1 and CDR2 are SGHRS and YFSETQ. Trimming cost V 0 bases and J 4 bases; bases outside gene matches: 10. The CDR3 loop reads CASSLAGNRGLYEQYF. CDR3 DNA sequence: TGCGCCAGCAGCTTGGCGGGGAACAGGGGTCTGTACGAGCAGTACTTC.

The chain carries TRBV20-1 and TRBJ1-3; 7 positions agree with TRBD1. The germline V gene has CDR1 DFQATT and CDR2 SNEGSKA (reference sequence). J lost 3 bases, V lost 4 bases, and 3 bases had no gene match. CDR3 length: 13 amino acids. The CDR3 DNA follows: TGCAGTGCTACGACAGGGAGTGGAAACACCATATATTTT. Its translation: CSATTGSGNTIYF.

This clonotype turned up a few times. CDR3 sequence: CASRSGAGNTEAFF. Written as DNA, the CDR3 is TGTGCCAGCAGATCTGGGGCGGGGAACACTGAAGCTTTCTTT. The chain combines TRBV12-3 or TRBV12-4 with TRBJ1-1, with a tentative D call TRBD1 (5 bases). V was cut by 6 bases and J by 1 base, with 12 bases left in between. There are 14 residues in the CDR3.

Only a few counts were recorded for this clonotype. The V call is TRBV5-5, the J call TRBJ1-1, with D perhaps matching TRBD1 (6 bases). V lost 0 bases to trimming and J lost 1 base, with 16 bases between them. The CDR3 extends over 17 amino acids. CDR1 and CDR2 from the germline V gene are SGHKS and YYEKEE (reference sequence). CDR3 sequence: CASSLGGPFKWNTEAFF. As DNA, the CDR3 is TGTGCCAGCAGCTTGGGGGGGCCCTTTAAATGGAACACTGAAGCTTTCTTT.

This clonotype was picked up a small number of times. The rearrangement uses TRBV29-1 and TRBJ2-1, with a possible D match to TRBD1 (6 bases). The germline V gene encodes CDR1 SQVTM and CDR2 ANQGSEA. The CDR3 runs 11 residues. V was cut by 6 bases and J by 7 bases, with 10 bases left in between. In DNA form, the CDR3 reads TGCAGCGTAGGGACATGGAATGAGCAGTTCTTC. It is translated as CSVGTWNEQFF.

This clonotype appeared many times. The rearrangement joins TRBV10-3 to TRBJ1-1; D perhaps matches TRBD1 (5 bases). Deletions cut 6 bases from V and 4 bases from J, with 15 bases between. The CDR3 spans 14 residues. Germline CDR1 reads ENHRY; CDR2 reads SYGVKD. The CDR3 reads CAIRGKGRGTEAFF. The CDR3 bases are TGTGCCATCAGGGGGAAGGGGCGCGGCACTGAAGCTTTCTTT.

This clonotype was seen more than once but under ten times. The chain carries TRBV4-3 and TRBJ2-1; D is unclear. CDR1 LGHNA and CDR2 YSLEER come from the germline V gene. The CDR3 has 13 residues. The V end lost 4 bases, the J end lost 8 bases, and 12 bases lay between the germline ends. The CDR3 loop is CASSPLGRYEQFF. CDR3 DNA sequence: TGCGCCAGCAGCCCCCTCGGGCGATATGAGCAGTTCTTC.

The chain links TRBV20-1 to TRBJ1-1; 9 bases line up with TRBD1. There are 16 residues in the CDR3. Germline values: CDR1 DFQATT, CDR2 SNEGSKA (reference sequence). V dropped 0 bases and J dropped 0; count of bases not matched to a gene: 5. The CDR3 DNA sequence: TGCAGTGCTAGAGATCAGGGACAGGGTTTGAACACTGAAGCTTTCTTT. It is translated as CSARDQGQGLNTEAFF.

V is TRBV9 and J is TRBJ1-1; 7 positions match TRBD1. Germline V gives CDR1 SGDLS, CDR2 YYNGEE. This CDR3 has 15 amino acids. The trim removed 0 bases at V and 2 bases at J, leaving 4 bases unmatched. CDR3 loop: CASSVGQGTNTEAFF. The CDR3 coding sequence is TGTGCCAGCAGCGTAGGACAGGGTACTAACACTGAAGCTTTCTTT.

There are a few counts of this clonotype. The rearrangement links TRBV7-8 to TRBJ1-1; possible D gene TRBD1, 6 bases. The germline V gene encodes CDR1 SGHVS and CDR2 FQNEAQ. Between the trimmed V and J ends, which lost 4 bases and 5 bases, there was a span of 14 bases. The CDR3 consists of 14 residues. CDR3 protein: CASSWNRVETEAFF. The DNA of the CDR3 is TGTGCCAGCAGCTGGAACAGGGTGGAGACTGAAGCTTTCTTT.

The rearrangement joins TRBV11-2 to TRBJ2-1, with D uncertain. CDR3 length equals 15 residues. Germline V gives CDR1 SGHAT, CDR2 FQNNGV. V shed 5 bases and J shed 4 bases, with 15 bases lying between them. CDR3 region: CASSRPQAPYNEQFF. The CDR3 DNA follows: TGTGCCAGCAGCCGCCCTCAAGCCCCGTACAATGAGCAGTTCTTC.

This chain uses TRBV6-2 or TRBV6-3 with TRBJ2-1, with D possibly TRBD1 on 6 matching bases. Germline V CDR1 and CDR2: MNHEY, SVGEGT. CDR3 length: 14 residues. Trimming took off 3 bases at V and 9 bases at J, with 15 bases between the two ends. CDR3 protein: CASSYDRRIGEQFF. CDR3 in DNA: TGTGCCAGCAGTTATGACAGGCGGATTGGTGAGCAGTTCTTC.

This clonotype was seen more than once but under ten times. The rearrangement links TRBV12-3 or TRBV12-4 to TRBJ1-2; D is uncertain. The CDR3 is 13 residues long. V was clipped by 4 bases and J by 8 bases, with 14 bases between them. The CDR3 is CASSSGPTRGYTF. The CDR3 DNA reads TGTGCCAGCAGTTCGGGCCCCACAAGAGGCTACACCTTC.

The V call is TRBV5-1, the J call TRBJ2-5; 9 bases align to TRBD2. V shed 4 bases, J shed 3 bases, and the junction held 7 bases outside the gene matches. Germline CDR1 SGHRS, CDR2 YFSETQ. The CDR3 length is 15 residues. The CDR3 protein is CASSPGSGGEETQYF. Written as DNA, the CDR3 is TGCGCCAGCAGCCCGGGTAGCGGGGGCGAAGAGACCCAGTACTTC.

This clonotype was seen only a few times. The chain is built from TRBV5-1 and TRBJ2-1; possibly TRBD2 for D (6 bases). From germline, CDR1 is SGHRS and CDR2 YFSETQ. Between the trimmed V and J ends, which lost 1 base and 0 bases, there was a span of 11 bases. CDR3 size: 16 residues. CDR3 bases: TGCGCCAGCAGCTTGACTAGCCCAAGCTCCTACAATGAGCAGTTCTTC. Amino acid sequence: CASSLTSPSSYNEQFF.

The CDR3 sequence is CASSPAGRIYGYTF. The DNA of the CDR3 is TGTGCCAGCAGCCCGGCCGGGAGAATCTATGGCTACACCTTC. J is TRBJ1-2 and V is TRBV6-1, with unresolved D. Deletions cut 6 bases from V and 4 bases from J, with 15 bases between. CDR1 is MNHNS, CDR2 SASEGT, per germline. This CDR3 has 14 residues.

V and J are TRBV2 and TRBJ2-3; D is possibly TRBD2 (5 bases). CDR3 size: 18 residues. CDR1 is SNHLY, CDR2 FYNNEI, per germline. The V and J ends lost 6 bases and 4 bases respectively, with 26 bases between them. The CDR3 sequence is CASSPAGVPAPPADTQYF. The CDR3 bases are TGTGCCAGCAGCCCCGCCGGGGTCCCCGCCCCCCCCGCAGATACGCAGTATTTT.

This clonotype is medium-sized within its sample. The chain joins TRBV7-9 to TRBJ2-1; 7 bases line up with TRBD1. Germline CDR1 reads SEHNR; CDR2 reads FQNEAQ (reference sequence). The V and J ends lost 1 base and 7 bases, in that order; junction bases with no gene match: 4. This CDR3 region has 14 residues. CDR3 in DNA: TGTGCCAGCAGCTTAGTAGGGGGCAAGAATGAGCAGTTCTTC. Protein sequence: CASSLVGGKNEQFF. The whole variable domain, filled in from reference TRBV7-9 and TRBJ2-1, reads DTGVSQNPRHKITKRGQNVTFRCDPISEHNRLYWYRQTLGQGPEFLTYFQNEAQLEKSRLLSDRFSAERPKGSFSTLEIQRTEQGDSAMYLCASSLVGGKNEQFFGPGTRLTVL.

This clonotype came up many times. The chain carries TRBV5-5 and TRBJ1-4; D not resolved. Trimming stripped 2 bases from V and 4 bases from J, with 9 bases between. Germline CDR1 SGHKS, CDR2 YYEKEE (reference sequence). The CDR3 loop spans 14 amino acids. The CDR3 DNA reads as TGTGCCAGCAGCTTTTTGCAGCTTAATGAAAAACTGTTTTTT. Its protein is CASSFLQLNEKLFF.

This clonotype was picked up many times. The chain links TRBV12-3 or TRBV12-4 to TRBJ1-1, with D perhaps TRBD1 (5 bases). The CDR3 runs 12 residues. Trimming took off 8 bases at V and 6 bases at J, with 13 bases between the two ends. DNA for the CDR3: TGTGCCAGCTATCAAGGGGTGGCTGAAGCTTTCTTT. Translating it yields CASYQGVAEAFF.

This clonotype occurred many times. The chain links TRBV18 to TRBJ2-5, with D hard to call. This CDR3 contains 12 residues. Germline V gene lookup returns CDR1 KGHSH and CDR2 LQKENI. V shed 4 bases and J shed 0 bases, with 3 bases lying between them. The CDR3 nucleotides are TGTGCCAGCTCACAGTACCAAGAGACCCAGTACTTC. Its protein product is CASSQYQETQYF.

The rearrangement links TRBV5-5 to TRBJ1-6, with D uncertain. The germline V gene has CDR1 SGHKS and CDR2 YYEKEE (reference sequence). This CDR3 is built from 16 residues. Deletions cut 5 bases from V and 5 bases from J, with 17 bases between. CDR3 in amino acids: CASSTGGQLNNSPLHF. The CDR3 DNA reads TGTGCCAGCAGTACCGGCGGCCAGCTGAATAATTCACCCCTCCACTTT.

This chain uses TRBV27 with TRBJ1-4; D is unresolved. V gave up 6 bases and J gave up 5 bases, with 16 bases separating them. This CDR3 spans 15 amino acids. Germline-derived CDR1 and CDR2 are MNHEY and SMNVEV (reference sequence). CDR3 coding DNA: TGTGCCAGCAGCTCCCTGTTGGGAATAAATGAAAAACTGTTTTTT. It yields the protein CASSSLLGINEKLFF. The entire variable domain, with the rest obtained from reference TRBV27 and TRBJ1-4, is as follows: EAQVTQNPRYLITVTGKKLTVTCSQNMNHEYMSWYRQDPGLGLRQIYYSMNVEVTDKGDVPEGYKVSRKEKRNFPLILESPSPNQTSLYFCASSSLLGINEKLFFGSGTQLSVL.

This clonotype has at least ten counts. The genes are TRBV5-5 and TRBJ2-5, with 9 bases identical to TRBD2. The CDR3 spans 15 residues. Looked up from germline, CDR1 is SGHKS and CDR2 is YYEKEE (reference sequence). The junction had 3 bases not matched to a gene; V was cut back by 0 bases and J by 3 bases. The CDR3 here is CASSLGLAGEETQYF. The CDR3 DNA is TGTGCCAGCAGCTTGGGGTTAGCGGGGGAAGAGACCCAGTACTTC.

This chain links TRBV4-3 with TRBJ2-3; no reliable D call. The CDR3 is 18 amino acids. V lost 0 bases, J lost 2 bases, and 18 bases lay in between. CDR1 is LGHNA, CDR2 YSLEER, per germline. For the CDR3, the DNA is TGCGCCAGCAGCCAAGAAATATTATCTAGGCCCTACACAGATACGCAGTATTTT. Encoded protein: CASSQEILSRPYTDTQYF.

This clonotype was recorded a few times. The V gene is TRBV9, the J gene TRBJ2-5; maybe TRBD2 (5 bases). Germline CDR1 reads SGDLS; CDR2 reads YYNGEE. Trimming removed 0 bases at V and 1 base at J, with 13 bases between. The CDR3 loop spans 16 amino acids. The CDR3 nucleotides read TGTGCCAGCAGCGTAGTCTCCGGTCGGGGCCAAGAGACCCAGTACTTC. Protein product: CASSVVSGRGQETQYF.

The rearrangement uses TRBV12-3 or TRBV12-4 and TRBJ1-2; D not certain. V gave up 2 bases and J gave up 6 bases, with 10 bases separating them. CDR3 size: 13 residues. The CDR3 nucleotides read TGTGCCAGCAGTTTAAAGGGATCGGATGGCTACACCTTC. It specifies CASSLKGSDGYTF.